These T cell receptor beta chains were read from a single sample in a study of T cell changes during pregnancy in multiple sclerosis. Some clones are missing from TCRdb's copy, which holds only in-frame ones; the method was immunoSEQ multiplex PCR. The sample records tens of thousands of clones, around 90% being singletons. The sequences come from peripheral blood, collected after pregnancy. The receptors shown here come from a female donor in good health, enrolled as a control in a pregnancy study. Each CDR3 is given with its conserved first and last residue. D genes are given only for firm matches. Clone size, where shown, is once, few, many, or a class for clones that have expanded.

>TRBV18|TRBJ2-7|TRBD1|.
TGTGCCAGCTCACCATCGGCAGGGGGCTCCTACGAGCAGTACTTC
CASSPSAGGSYEQYF
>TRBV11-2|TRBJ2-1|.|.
TGTGCCAGCAGCTTAGGTTGGGGGGAGACCCACAATGAGCAGTTCTTC
CASSLGWGETHNEQFF
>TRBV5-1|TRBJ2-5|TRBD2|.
TGCGCCAGCAGCGGGGGACTAGCGGGACAGGGGACCCAGTACTTC
CASSGGLAGQGTQYF
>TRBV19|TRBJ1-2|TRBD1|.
TGTGCCAGTAGTATAACCGGGACAGGGGACTACACCTTC
CASSITGTGDYTF
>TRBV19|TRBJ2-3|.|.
TGTGCCAGTATTCCTAGGTCGGCAGATACGCAGTATTTT
CASIPRSADTQYF
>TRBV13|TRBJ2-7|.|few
TGTGCCAGCAGCTGGGGGGGCAGCTCCTACGAGCAGTACTTC
CASSWGGSSYEQYF
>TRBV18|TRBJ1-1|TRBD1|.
TGTGCCAGCTCGACGATAAACAGGGGGCCCTCGAACACTGAAGCTTTCTTT
CASSTINRGPSNTEAFF
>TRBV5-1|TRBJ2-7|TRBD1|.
TGCGCCAGCAGCTACAGGGGGTCGGACGAGCAGTACTTC
CASSYRGSDEQYF
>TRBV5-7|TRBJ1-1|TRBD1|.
TGTGCCAGCAGTTTCGACAGGGAAGGAACTGAAGCTTTCTTT
CASSFDREGTEAFF
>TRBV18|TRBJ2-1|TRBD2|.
TGTGCCAGCTCACCAAACAGCGGGAGGGCCGTCAATGAGCAGTTCTTC
CASSPNSGRAVNEQFF
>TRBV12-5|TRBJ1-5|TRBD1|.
TGTGCTAGTGGTTTGGTACCCCTCCTCACAGGGGGCCCTCAGCCCCAGCATTTT
CASGLVPLLTGGPQPQHF
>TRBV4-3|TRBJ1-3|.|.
TGCGCCAGCAGCCAAGACAGAAGCTCTGGAAACACCATATATTTT
CASSQDRSSGNTIYF
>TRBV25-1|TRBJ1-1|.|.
TGTGCCAGCAGTGAGAGTCCCATGAACACTGAAGCTTTCTTT
CASSESPMNTEAFF
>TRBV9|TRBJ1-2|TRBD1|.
TGTGCCAGCAGCGTAGGGACAGGGGGGGAAGGCTACACCTTC
CASSVGTGGEGYTF
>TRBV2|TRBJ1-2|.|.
TGTGCCAGCAGTGGGAGGTATGGCTACACCTTC
CASSGRYGYTF
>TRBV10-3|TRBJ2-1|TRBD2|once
TGTGCCATCAGATCAGCGGGAGGGTCCTACAATGAGCAGTTCTTC
CAIRSAGGSYNEQFF
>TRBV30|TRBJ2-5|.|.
TGTGCCTGGAGTGTACGGGGAGCCGGGGGGACCCAGTACTTC
CAWSVRGAGGTQYF
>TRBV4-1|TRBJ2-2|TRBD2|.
TGCGCCAGCAGCCAAGATGGGACTAGCGGAATCGGGGAGCTGTTTTTT
CASSQDGTSGIGELFF
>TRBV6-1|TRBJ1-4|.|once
TGTGCCAGCAGTGATGACAGATTTAATGAAAAACTGTTTTTT
CASSDDRFNEKLFF